What follows are 25 T cell receptor beta chains derived from one specimen sequenced in a study of T cells in women clearing cervical HPV infection. The table came from immunoSEQ multiplex PCR; TCRdb's copy has only in-frame clones and leaves some out. Its table records some 23,000 clones. Source material: blood buffy coat. These receptors came from a woman aged 18 to 75 with a cervical HPV16 infection that either progressed to CIN3+ or cleared (not recorded which).

Points on this clone: The CDR3 end falls 3 residues outside the read, so it is completed with the germline J gene. The chain links TRBV2 to TRBJ2-7; D is undetermined. V lost 9 bases to trimming and J lost 2 bases, with 14 bases between them. The CDR3 has 13 residues. Germline assignment: CDR1 SNHLY and CDR2 FYNNEI. This chain's CDR3 is CARQDDKTYEQYF. CDR3 DNA (partial): TGTGCCAGGCAAGATGACAAAACCTACGAG.

This CDR3 is CASSLTGNTEAFF. The CDR3 bases that were read are TGTGCCAGCAGCTTGACAGGAAACACTGAA. The chain recombines TRBV5-4 with TRBJ1-1, with D possibly TRBD1 on 5 matching bases. The read terminates 3 residues ahead of where the CDR3 ends, so the germline J gene completes it. This CDR3 is built from 13 residues. Trimming removed 1 base from V and 2 bases from J, with 6 bases in between. CDR1 and CDR2 (germline): SGHNT, YYREEE (reference sequence).

Turning to this clone: The CDR3 end lies 3 residues beyond the end of the read and is filled in from the germline J gene. This chain joins TRBV20-1 and TRBJ1-1; TRBD1 is a possible D gene (5 bases). V dropped 0 bases and J dropped 3 bases, with 14 bases sitting between them. The germline V gene has CDR1 DFQATT and CDR2 SNEGSKA (reference sequence). The CDR3 runs 15 residues. CDR3 bases read: TGCAGTGCTAGAGATCAACCAGACAGTCACACTGAA. Residues: CSARDQPDSHTE. From start to end, the CDR3 is CSARDQPDSHTEAFF.

With respect to this clone: From the germline J gene comes the end of the CDR3, since the read stops 3 residues before it. The J gene is TRBJ2-3, the V gene TRBV19, with 8 bases matching TRBD1. The length of the CDR3 is 14 residues. Germline-derived CDR1 and CDR2 are LNHDA and SQIVND (reference sequence). This CDR3 reads CASSTGTGPWPQYF. The sequenced CDR3 bases are TGTGCCAGTAGTACAGGGACAGGCCCATGGCCG.

With regard to this clone: The read terminates 3 residues before the CDR3 end, so the remaining end is supplied by the germline J gene. The chain carries TRBV12-3 or TRBV12-4 and TRBJ1-5; D possibly corresponds to TRBD1 (5 bases). Trimming left V 6 bases short and J 7 bases short, with 16 bases between. This CDR3 is built from 14 residues. Here the CDR3 reads CASSLGGKGQPQHF. The sequenced part of the CDR3 DNA is TGTGCCAGCAGCCTCGGGGGGAAAGGCCAGCCC.

About this clone: One junction end disagrees with the germline gene, perhaps due to a read error. From the germline J gene comes the end of the CDR3, since the read stops 3 residues before it. The chain links TRBV7-7 to TRBJ2-5, with 7 bases that match TRBD1. The CDR3 runs to 14 residues. Per the germline V gene, CDR1 is SSHAT and CDR2 is FNYEAQ (reference sequence). Partial CDR3 DNA: TGTGCTAGCAGCGACGGGACAGCACAAGAGACC. This encodes CASSDGTAQET. The full CDR3 is CASSDGTAQETQYF.

A word on this clone: The missing CDR3 end, 3 residues past where the read stops, is filled in from the germline J gene. V and J are TRBV14 and TRBJ2-1, with D maybe TRBD2 (5 bases). The germline CDR1 and CDR2 sequences are SGHDN and FVKESK. This CDR3 region has 15 residues. V was shortened by 5 bases and J by 0 bases, with 11 bases between the two germline ends. CDR3 region: CASSASGNSYNEQFF. The sequenced part of the CDR3 DNA is TGTGCCAGCAGCGCGAGCGGCAACTCCTACAATGAG.

Remarks on this clone: The sequenced fragment ends 3 residues before the CDR3 boundary, so the rest is inferred from the germline J gene. This rearrangement joins TRBV29-1 to TRBJ2-7; D perhaps matches TRBD2 (6 bases). The CDR3 loop spans 16 amino acids. Trimming took 7 bases from V and 1 from J, leaving 23 bases between them. The germline gives CDR1 SQVTM, CDR2 ANQGSEA. Partial CDR3 DNA: TGCAGCGCTTGGGGAGGAGTTCCGGGACTTTCCTACGAG. Its translation: CSAWGGVPGLSYE. The entire CDR3 is CSAWGGVPGLSYEQYF.

As concerns this clone: The read ends 3 residues shy of where the CDR3 ends; the end is completed using the germline J gene. V gene TRBV6-1 combines with J gene TRBJ2-5, with 11 positions matching TRBD2. Losses at the gene ends were 4 bases for V and 4 bases for J; bases not matched to a gene: 2. CDR3 length: 14 residues. Germline CDR1 and CDR2: MNHNS and SASEGT. The DNA read from the CDR3 is TGTGCCAGCAGTGGACTAGCGGGGTTAGAGACC. It codes for CASSGLAGLET. The CDR3, in full, reads CASSGLAGLETQYF.

For this clone: From the germline J gene comes the end of the CDR3, since the read stops 3 residues before it. V and J are TRBV5-1 and TRBJ2-1; TRBD1 aligns across 7 bases. J lost 4 bases, V lost 2 bases, and 15 bases had no gene match. This CDR3 is built from 18 residues. CDR1 SGHRS and CDR2 YFSETQ come from the germline V gene. The CDR3 loop is CASSFTTLQGWSYNEQFF. The CDR3 bases that were read are TGCGCCAGCAGCTTTACTACACTACAGGGGTGGTCTTACAATGAG.

Details on this clone: The read stops 3 residues short of the end of the CDR3; the missing end is completed from the germline J gene. This rearrangement joins TRBV14 to TRBJ2-7, with D tentatively TRBD2 (7 bases). The CDR3 has 17 residues. CDR1 and CDR2 from the germline V gene are SGHDN and FVKESK. Trimming removed 0 bases at V and 0 bases at J, with 15 bases between. The CDR3 DNA, read in part, is TGTGCCAGCAGCCAAGACTACGACGGGGGGCTCTCCTACGAG. It yields the protein CASSQDYDGGLSYE. The full CDR3 protein is CASSQDYDGGLSYEQYF.

As for this clone: The read terminates 3 residues ahead of where the CDR3 ends, so the germline J gene completes it. This chain links TRBV10-3 with TRBJ1-2, with 9 bases identical to TRBD1. The germline gives CDR1 ENHRY, CDR2 SYGVKD. The CDR3 runs to 13 residues. CDR3 sequence: CAILRQGGGGYTF. The CDR3 bases that were read are TGTGCCATCCTACGACAGGGGGGTGGAGGC.

On this clone: From the germline J gene comes the end of the CDR3, since the read stops 3 residues before it. The chain links TRBV20-1 to TRBJ2-1, with a tentative D call TRBD1 (5 bases). CDR1 DFQATT and CDR2 SNEGSKA come from the germline V gene (reference sequence). The CDR3 is made up of 13 amino acids. The V end lost 3 bases, the J end lost 3 bases, and 9 bases lay between the germline ends. Partial CDR3 DNA: TGCAGTGCTAGGGACACCATCTACAATGAG. Its translation is CSARDTIYNE. The complete CDR3 sequence is CSARDTIYNEQFF.

With regard to this clone: The read finishes 3 residues shy of the CDR3 end, and the germline J gene is used to complete it. The chain couples TRBV19 to TRBJ1-2; 9 nucleotides agree with TRBD1. The CDR3 is made up of 15 amino acids. The germline V gene has CDR1 LNHDA and CDR2 SQIVND (reference sequence). J was trimmed by 2 bases and V by 3 bases; bases with no gene match: 4. The part of the CDR3 DNA that was read is TGTGCCAGTAGTATTTCCGGGACAGGGAACTATGGC. It is translated as CASSISGTGNYG. The full CDR3 reads CASSISGTGNYGYTF.

Note on this clone: The read comes to an end 3 residues before the CDR3 does, leaving the germline J gene to fill in the end. The chain uses TRBV19 and TRBJ2-7, with D maybe TRBD1 (6 bases). The CDR3 length is 15 residues. The V gene's germline CDR1 is LNHDA and CDR2 SQIVND (reference sequence). V shed 0 bases and J shed 2 bases, with 11 bases lying between them. CDR3 bases read: TGTGCCAGTAGTATAGATTTCCAGGGGCCCTACGAG. Protein: CASSIDFQGPYE. The entire CDR3 reads CASSIDFQGPYEQYF. The whole variable domain, filled in from reference TRBV19 and TRBJ2-7, reads DGGITQSPKYLFRKEGQNVTLSCEQNLNHDAMYWYRQDPGQGLRLIYYSQIVNDFQKGDIAEGYSVSREKKESFPLTVTSAQKNPTAFYLCASSIDFQGPYEQYFGPGTRLTVT.

Remarks on this clone: The read ends 3 residues shy of where the CDR3 ends; the end is completed using the germline J gene. The V call is TRBV19, the J call TRBJ1-2, with 7 bases that match TRBD1. V lost 9 bases and J lost 3; bases outside the gene matches: 13. The length of the CDR3 is 15 residues. Germline CDR1 is LNHDA and CDR2 is SQIVND (reference sequence). The sequenced CDR3 bases are TGTGCCAGCAGTTATCCACAGGGGAGGGACTATGGC. It codes for CASSYPQGRDYG. The CDR3 as a whole reads CASSYPQGRDYGYTF.

CDR3 loop: CASTLLGQTSTDTYTF. The part of the CDR3 DNA that was read is TGTGCCAGCACCCTCTTGGGTCAGACTAGCACAGATACC. This chain uses TRBV7-6 with TRBJ1-2; D remains ambiguous. Sequencing ends 3 residues short of the CDR3 end; the germline J gene provides the rest. Per germline, CDR1 SGHVS and CDR2 FNYEAQ. The CDR3 spans 16 residues.

For this clone: The read falls 3 residues short of the CDR3 end, and the missing part is taken from the germline J gene. J is TRBJ2-5 and V is TRBV18; 12 bases line up with TRBD2. After removal of 3 bases from V and 5 bases from J, the junction contained 7 bases not matched to a gene. CDR1 and CDR2 from the germline V gene are KGHSH and LQKENI. The CDR3 spans 16 residues. The covered CDR3 bases are TGTGCCAGCTCACCGACTAGCGGGAGTTTCTGGGAGACC. It codes for CASSPTSGSFWET. The complete CDR3 reads CASSPTSGSFWETQYF.

Notes on this clone: The CDR3 goes on 3 residues after the read ends, and that part is filled in from the germline J gene. The chain has TRBV30 and TRBJ1-2; no clear D. The CDR3 loop spans 13 amino acids. Trimming pared 5 bases from V and 2 bases from J, leaving 12 bases between. Germline loops: CDR1 GTSNPN, CDR2 SVGIG (reference sequence). CDR3 region: CAWALTQNYGYTF. The sequenced CDR3 bases are TGTGCCTGGGCCTTGACTCAGAACTATGGC.

Worth noting for this clone: The read ends 3 residues before the CDR3 terminus; that terminus is restored from the germline J gene. V gene TRBV11-3 combines with J gene TRBJ2-5; D unclear. CDR1 SGHNT and CDR2 YENEEA come from the germline V gene. This CDR3 comprises 12 residues. Deletions cut 5 bases from V and 7 bases from J, with 11 bases between. The CDR3 loop is CASSLTLATQYF. The CDR3 DNA, read in part, is TGTGCCAGCAGCCTGACTTTGGCGACC.

Concerning this clone: The observed sequence ends 3 residues before the CDR3 terminus, with the missing tail filled in from the germline J gene. V and J are TRBV2 and TRBJ2-1, with a possible D match to TRBD1 (5 bases). There are 14 residues in the CDR3. Trimming pared 7 bases from V and 1 base from J, leaving 11 bases between. The germline V gene has CDR1 SNHLY and CDR2 FYNNEI. CDR3 bases read: TGTGCCAGCAAGTCAAAGGGGTCCTACAATGAG. Its protein is CASKSKGSYNE. The full CDR3 protein is CASKSKGSYNEQFF.

A word on this clone: The CDR3 goes on 3 residues after the read ends, and that part is filled in from the germline J gene. The chain combines TRBV27 with TRBJ1-1; 9 positions match TRBD1. This CDR3 region has 13 residues. V shed 7 bases, J shed 5 bases, and the junction held 5 bases outside the gene matches. Germline lookup yields CDR1 MNHEY and CDR2 SMNVEV (reference sequence). CDR3 bases read: TGTGCCAGCAAAAGGGACAGGGTGACTGAA. Translating gives CASKRDRVTE. The full CDR3 is CASKRDRVTEAFF.

About this clone itself: The read ends 3 residues before the CDR3 terminus; that terminus is restored from the germline J gene. This chain links TRBV6-1 with TRBJ2-5, with 14 bases that match TRBD2. The V gene's germline CDR1 is MNHNS and CDR2 SASEGT. Trimming cost V 4 bases and J 4 bases; bases outside gene matches: 2. This CDR3 spans 15 amino acids. CDR3 sequence: CASSGLAGGPETQYF. CDR3 DNA, as far as it was read: TGTGCCAGCAGTGGACTAGCGGGGGGGCCAGAGACC.

In regard to this clone: The missing CDR3 end, 3 residues past where the read stops, is filled in from the germline J gene. The chain joins TRBV13 to TRBJ1-2; no definite D call. Trimming took 2 bases from V and 1 from J, leaving 23 bases between them. CDR1 is PRHDT, CDR2 FYEKMQ, per germline (reference sequence). This CDR3 spans 19 amino acids. Partial CDR3 DNA: TGTGCCAGCAGCTTACTTGGGTGGCCGCGGGCCGAAAATAACTATGGC. Translation: CASSLLGWPRAENNYG. The full CDR3 protein is CASSLLGWPRAENNYGYTF.

A note on this clone: The read ends 3 residues shy of where the CDR3 ends; the end is completed using the germline J gene. The rearrangement uses TRBV20-1 and TRBJ1-1; tentatively, D is TRBD1 (6 bases). Trimming took 5 bases from V and 1 from J, leaving 14 bases between them. Germline V gives CDR1 DFQATT, CDR2 SNEGSKA (reference sequence). CDR3 length: 14 residues. The CDR3: CSAWKQGGNTEAFF. The sequenced part of the CDR3 DNA is TGCAGTGCTTGGAAACAGGGTGGGAACACTGAA.